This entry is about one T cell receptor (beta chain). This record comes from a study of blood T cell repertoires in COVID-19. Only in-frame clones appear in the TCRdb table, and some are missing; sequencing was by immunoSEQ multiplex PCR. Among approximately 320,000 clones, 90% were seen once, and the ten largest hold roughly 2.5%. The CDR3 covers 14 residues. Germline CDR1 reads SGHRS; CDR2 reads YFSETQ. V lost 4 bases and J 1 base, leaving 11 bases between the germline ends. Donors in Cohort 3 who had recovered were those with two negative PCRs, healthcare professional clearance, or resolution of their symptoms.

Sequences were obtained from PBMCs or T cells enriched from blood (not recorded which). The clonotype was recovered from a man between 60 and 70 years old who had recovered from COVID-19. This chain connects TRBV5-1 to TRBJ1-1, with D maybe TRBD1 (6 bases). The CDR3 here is CASSVGQPNTEAFF. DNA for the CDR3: TGCGCCAGCAGCGTGGGACAACCGAACACTGAAGCTTTCTTT.